The T cell receptor (beta chain) under discussion was sequenced for a study of cytomegalovirus exposure and HLA in healthy donors. Findings of the study overall: Cytomegalovirus status, reportedly, was diagnosed with high specificity and sensitivity by the classifier.

The donors were members of the approximately 130-subject validation cohort (separate from the roughly 700-subject first cohort). This clone appeared a single time. Its antigen is still unknown. The CDR3 sequence is 13 residues long. Germline V gene lookup returns CDR1 SGHVS and CDR2 FNYEAQ. Trimming stripped 1 base from V and 6 bases from J, with 6 bases between. Method: immunoSEQ multiplex PCR; TCRdb's copy keeps in-frame clones and lacks some. This table holds around 130,000 clones, just under 90% found once. The sequencing input was PBMCs. This chain links TRBV7-6 with TRBJ2-2, with D possibly TRBD2 on 5 matching bases. The source of this sequence is a man younger than 45 in good health and CMV-seronegative. The CDR3 nucleotides read TGTGCCAGCAGCTTAGAGGGAGCCGGGGAGCTGTTTTTT. This gives the protein CASSLEGAGELFF.